This TCR beta chain was captured in a study of technical replicates of blood from a few donors. Measured with immunoSEQ multiplex PCR; TCRdb has only the in-frame clones, and not every one. There are about 8,000 clones in the sample; 90% occur only once, and 12% lies in the top ten. The CDR3 spans 12 residues. V lost 6 bases to trimming and J lost 10 bases, with 15 bases between them. CDR1 and CDR2 from the germline V gene are MNHEY and SVGAGI. The V gene is TRBV6-5, the J gene TRBJ1-1; D not resolved. This receptor was identified in a human donor in good health. The sample consisted of PBMCs. Here the CDR3 DNA reads TGTGCCAGCAGCCGAGGCGGTGTAGTAGCTTTCTTT. The encoded protein is CASSRGGVVAFF.